The source of this T cell receptor beta chain is a study of blood T cells in healthy people across ages (dated by TCRdb to the mid-2010s). With regard to the full study: In model experiments, roughly one uniquely barcoded TCR beta cDNA molecule per two T cells was captured by template switching. Age-related changes in TCR beta repertoire diversity were measured in the study by deep sequencing normalized with unique cDNA molecular identifiers. Donors were grouped into four age groups: young (average roughly 17 years), middle-aged (around 39), aged (around 60) and long-lived (82). To avoid experimental bias, donors of different ages were distributed randomly across sequencing lanes. The study analyzed two additional independent replicas of 1 million unique cDNA reads from the same blood draw for two donors, one aged 18 to 29 and one aged 80 or older. Broader findings and caveats from the paper: Total diversity estimates from one million sequenced T cells were considered lower bounds and underestimates. Because the CMV infection status of the donors was unknown, age-related changes in expanded clonotypes may potentially have been confounded. Observed TCR beta diversity per million T cells fell roughly linearly with age, and a significant reduction was already apparent by age roughly 40. Because profiling used bulk unsorted PBMCs, naive and antigen-experienced compartments could not be compared conclusively. Observed TCR beta diversity correlated strongly with the percentage of naive T cells measured by flow cytometry. Compared with the aged group, more naive CD4+ T cells, fewer expanded clones and increased TCR diversity were shown by the long-lived group, suggesting age selection.

The V and J ends are trimmed by 2 bases and 2 bases, leaving 12 bases between them. CDR1 SGDLS and CDR2 YYNGEE are derived from the germline V gene. The CDR3 measures 15 amino acids from cysteine to phenylalanine. The retained sequence is limited to the CDR3, 45 bases, with the frame set at the first base. The roughly 37 donors, aged roughly 6 to 100 years, were systemically healthy Caucasian individuals from Russia. Ten milliliters of peripheral blood were drawn from each donor into EDTA-treated Vacutainer tubes. Ficoll-Paque density-gradient centrifugation was used to isolate PBMCs, with at least 7 million per sample. Total RNA, at least 6 micrograms per sample, was extracted from PBMCs with Trizol reagent. For every donor, an aliquot of PBMCs went through flow cytometry to measure the percentages of naive CD45RAhigh/CD27high T cells. Remarks on this clonotype: The antigen this receptor binds is unknown. Within one base of it there is no much larger clone, and no base qualities were kept.

The protocol used for the library was 5' RACE. Instrument used: Illumina HiSeq 2500. A second PCR of about 7 to 12 cycles was run with a J-beta primer mix and a sample-barcoded 5' primer. Each TCR beta cDNA molecule received a unique molecular identifier from a template-switch 5' adaptor carrying 12 random nucleotides. Each sample yielded at least 2.5 million CDR3-containing paired-end reads. The Mint cDNA synthesis kit, primed by a TRBC-specific oligonucleotide, was used to synthesize first-strand cDNA from all RNA. Following uracil-DNA glycosylase treatment, a first 18-cycle PCR with universal primers M1SS and BC2_uni_R was performed on all cDNA. The study's own analysis went as follows. For normalization, 1 million high-quality reads, each with a distinct molecular identifier, were randomly selected from each sample. Reads sharing molecular identifiers were discarded rather than binned into consensus sequences. MiTCR, with a Q25 quality threshold and the strictest error-elimination algorithm, was used for CDR3 identification, clonotype clustering and error correction. A nonparametric unseen species model with Euler transformation was used to estimate a lower bound on total TCR beta diversity. The public reads were quality trimmed at Q25 with fastp and then assembled into clones with MiXCR by TCRdb, keeping productive beta chains. Every entry covers one CDR3 protein and lists the most common genes and DNA from its rows. TCRdb, not the original authors, processed these V and J calls. This sample has about a million distinct CDR3 sequences in its table, and roughly two fifths of those were observed once. The ten most abundant clones make up around 12% of the sample.

The sequenced material came from blood. This receptor was obtained from a man between 18 and 29 years old in good health. Recombination joined TRBV9 with TRBJ2-3, with TRBD1 tentatively as D gene (6 bases match). The DNA sequence is TGTGCCAGCAGCGTCGGACAGCCACTCACAGATACGCAGTATTTT. Its protein is CASSVGQPLTDTQYF.